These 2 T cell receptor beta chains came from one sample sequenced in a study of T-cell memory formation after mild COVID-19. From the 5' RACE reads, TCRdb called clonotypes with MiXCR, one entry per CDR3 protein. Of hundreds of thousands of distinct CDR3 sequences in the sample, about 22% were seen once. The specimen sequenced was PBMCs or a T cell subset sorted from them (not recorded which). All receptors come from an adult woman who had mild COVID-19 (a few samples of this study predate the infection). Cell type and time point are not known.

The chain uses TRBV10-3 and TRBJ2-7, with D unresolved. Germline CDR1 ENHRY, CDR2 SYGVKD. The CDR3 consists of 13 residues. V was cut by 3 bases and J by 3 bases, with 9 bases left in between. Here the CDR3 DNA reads TGTGCCATCAGTGACCCTCCTTACTACGAGCAGTACTTC. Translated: CAISDPPYYEQYF.

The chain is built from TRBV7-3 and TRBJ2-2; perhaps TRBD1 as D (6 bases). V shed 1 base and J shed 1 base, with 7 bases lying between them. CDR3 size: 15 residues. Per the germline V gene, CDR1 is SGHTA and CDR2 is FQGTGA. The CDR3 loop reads CASSLNRENTGELFF. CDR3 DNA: TGTGCCAGCAGCTTAAACAGGGAGAACACCGGGGAGCTGTTTTTT.